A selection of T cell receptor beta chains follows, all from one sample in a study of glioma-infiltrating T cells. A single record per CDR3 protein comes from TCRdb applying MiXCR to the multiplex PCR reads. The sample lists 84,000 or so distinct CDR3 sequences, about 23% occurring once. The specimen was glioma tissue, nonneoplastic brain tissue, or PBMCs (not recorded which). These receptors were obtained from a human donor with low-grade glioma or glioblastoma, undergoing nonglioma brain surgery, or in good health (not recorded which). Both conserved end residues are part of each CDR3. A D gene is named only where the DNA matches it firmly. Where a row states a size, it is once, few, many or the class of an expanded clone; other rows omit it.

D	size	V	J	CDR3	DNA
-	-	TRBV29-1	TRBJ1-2	CSVDGTTGYTF	TGCAGCGTTGACGGTACTACTGGCTACACCTTC
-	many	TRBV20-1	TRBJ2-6	CSARNSESSGANVLTF	TGCAGTGCTAGAAACAGTGAGAGCTCTGGGGCCAACGTCCTGACTTTC
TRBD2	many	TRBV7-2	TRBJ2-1	CASSLLAGVVEQFF	TGTGCCAGCAGCTTATTAGCGGGGGTGGTGGAGCAGTTCTTC
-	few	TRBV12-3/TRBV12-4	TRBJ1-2	CASSSRDKGGGYTF	TGTGCCAGCAGTTCGCGGGACAAAGGAGGAGGCTACACCTTC
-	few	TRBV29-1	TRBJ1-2	CSVEWRAHYGYTF	TGCAGCGTTGAATGGCGGGCCCATTATGGCTACACCTTC
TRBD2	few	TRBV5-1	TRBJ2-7	CASSLGPAGGTYEQYF	TGCGCCAGCAGCTTGGGTCCAGCGGGGGGAACCTACGAGCAGTACTTC
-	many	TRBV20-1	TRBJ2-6	CSASRASSSGANVLTF	TGCAGTGCTTCCCGGGCGAGCTCCTCTGGGGCCAACGTCCTGACTTTC
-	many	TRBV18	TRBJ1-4	CASSPGNNEKLFF	TGTGCCAGCTCACCAGGAAATAATGAAAAACTGTTTTTT
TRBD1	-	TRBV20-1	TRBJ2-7	CSVAAGTGTLYEQYF	TGCAGCGTTGCAGCCGGGACAGGGACATTATACGAGCAGTACTTC
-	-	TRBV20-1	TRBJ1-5	CSARDSGDQPPHF	TGCAGTGCTAGGGACAGTGGGGATCAGCCCCCGCATTTT
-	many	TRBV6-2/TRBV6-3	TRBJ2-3	CASGLSDTQYF	TGTGCCAGCGGGCTGTCAGATACGCAGTATTTT
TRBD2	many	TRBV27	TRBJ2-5	CASSPSGAGGQETQYF	TGTGCCAGCAGTCCCTCCGGAGCGGGGGGCCAAGAGACCCAGTACTTC
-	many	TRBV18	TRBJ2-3	CASSHGPGTTDTQYF	TGTGCCAGCTCACACGGACCGGGGACAACAGATACGCAGTATTTT
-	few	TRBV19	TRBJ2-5	CASRGIQETQYF	TGTGCCAGTAGGGGAATACAAGAGACCCAGTACTTC